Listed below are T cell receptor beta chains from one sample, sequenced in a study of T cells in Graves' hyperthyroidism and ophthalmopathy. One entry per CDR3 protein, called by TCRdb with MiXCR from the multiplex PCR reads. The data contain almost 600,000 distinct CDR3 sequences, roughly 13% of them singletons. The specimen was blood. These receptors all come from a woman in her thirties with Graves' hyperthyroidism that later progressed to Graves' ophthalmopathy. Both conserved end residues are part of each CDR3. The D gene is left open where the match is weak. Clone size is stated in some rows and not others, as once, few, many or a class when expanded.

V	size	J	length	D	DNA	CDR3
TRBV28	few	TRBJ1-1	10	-	TGTGCCAGCAGTTTGATCCGAGCTTTCTTT	CASSLIRAFF
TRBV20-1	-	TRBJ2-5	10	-	TGCAGTGACGACGAAGAGACCCAGTACTTC	CSDDEETQYF
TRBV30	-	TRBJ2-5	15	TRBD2	TGTGCCTGGAGTCCGTTAGCGGGATCGGGAGAGACCCAGTACTTC	CAWSPLAGSGETQYF
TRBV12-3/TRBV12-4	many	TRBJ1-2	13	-	TGTGCCAGCAGCGCCTTCAGCCTCGAGGGCTACACCTTC	CASSAFSLEGYTF
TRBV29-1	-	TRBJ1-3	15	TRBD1	TGCAGCGTAGCAGGGACAGGGGGATCTGGAAACACCATATATTTT	CSVAGTGGSGNTIYF
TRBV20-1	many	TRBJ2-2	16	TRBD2	TGCAGTGCAAGGGCTAGCGGGAGGGTGGACACCGGGGAGCTGTTTTTT	CSARASGRVDTGELFF
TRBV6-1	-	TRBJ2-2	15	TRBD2	TGTGCCAGCAGCGGACTAGCGGGAGCGGGCGGGGAGCTGTTTTTT	CASSGLAGAGGELFF
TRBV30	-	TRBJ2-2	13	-	TGTGCCTGGGGAGTAGAGGGGGACGGGGAGCTGTTTTTT	CAWGVEGDGELFF
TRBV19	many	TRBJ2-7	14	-	TGTGCCAGTAGGAGGGCGGGCTACTCCTACGAGCAGTACTTC	CASRRAGYSYEQYF
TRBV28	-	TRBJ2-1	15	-	TGTGTCAGCAGTTTAACTGGGGCAATTTACAATGAGCAGTTCTTC	CVSSLTGAIYNEQFF
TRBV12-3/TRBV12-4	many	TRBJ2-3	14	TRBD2	TGTGCCAGCAGTTCAGGACTAGCGGAGGATACGCAGTATTTT	CASSSGLAEDTQYF
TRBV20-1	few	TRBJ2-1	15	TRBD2	TGCAGTGCTAGAGACCTAGCGGGAGTCGCGAATGAGCAGTTCTTC	CSARDLAGVANEQFF
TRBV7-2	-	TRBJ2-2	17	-	TGTGCGAGCAGCTTTAGCTGGATGGTGGTCTCCACCGGGGAGCTGTTTTTT	CASSFSWMVVSTGELFF
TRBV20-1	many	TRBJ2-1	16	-	TGCAGTGCTAGTCCTCCCGCGGAAGGCTCCTACAATGAGCAGTTCTTC	CSASPPAEGSYNEQFF
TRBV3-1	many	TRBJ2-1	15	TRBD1	TGTGCCAGCAGCCAAGTGCGACAGGGGTACAATGAGCAGTTCTTC	CASSQVRQGYNEQFF
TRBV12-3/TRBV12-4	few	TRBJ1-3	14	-	TGTGCCAGTACCTACAGGGCAACTGGAGACACCATATATTTT	CASTYRATGDTIYF
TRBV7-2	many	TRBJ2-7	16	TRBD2	TGTGCCAGCAGCGTCGGGTTGGCGGGAGCAGGCTACGAGCAGTACTTC	CASSVGLAGAGYEQYF
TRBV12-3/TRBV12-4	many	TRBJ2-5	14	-	TGTGCCAGCAGTTTTGGGCTAGGAGGCGAGACCCAGTACTTC	CASSFGLGGETQYF
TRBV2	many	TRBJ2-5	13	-	TGTGCCAGCAGGGGACATACGGAGGGGACCCAGTACTTC	CASRGHTEGTQYF
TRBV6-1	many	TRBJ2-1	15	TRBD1	TGTGCCAGCATCCCAGACAGGGGGCTTAGCAATGAGCAGTTCTTC	CASIPDRGLSNEQFF
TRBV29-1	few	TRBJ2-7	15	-	TGCAGCGTTGAAACCCACGGGCAGGGGGGCAACGAGCAGTACTTC	CSVETHGQGGNEQYF
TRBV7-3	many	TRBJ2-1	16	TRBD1	TGTGCCAGCAGCCCCACGGACAGGGGCAAGTACAATGAGCAGTTCTTC	CASSPTDRGKYNEQFF
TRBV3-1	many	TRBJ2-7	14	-	TGTGCCAGCAGCCAAGAAGTTCGATCCTACGAGCAGTACTTC	CASSQEVRSYEQYF
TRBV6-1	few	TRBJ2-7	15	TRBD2	TGTGCCAGCAGGCTCTCGGGACTAGCCTCCTACGAGCAGTACTTC	CASRLSGLASYEQYF
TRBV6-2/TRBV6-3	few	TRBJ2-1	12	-	TGTGCCAGCAGTTACCTTAGCGGTGAGCAGTTCTTC	CASSYLSGEQFF
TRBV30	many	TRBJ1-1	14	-	TGTGCCTGGAGTGTAGTTAGCATGAACACTGAAGCTTTCTTT	CAWSVVSMNTEAFF
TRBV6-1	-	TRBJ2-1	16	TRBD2	TGTGCCAGCAGTGCCTTACTAGCGGAAATTTACAATGAGCAGTTCTTC	CASSALLAEIYNEQFF
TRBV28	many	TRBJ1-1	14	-	TGTGCCAGCAGTCTCCTAAACCCGGACACTGAAGCTTTCTTT	CASSLLNPDTEAFF
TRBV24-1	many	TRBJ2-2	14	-	TGTGCCACCAGTGTGAGTGGCGGGACCGGGGAGCTGTTTTTT	CATSVSGGTGELFF
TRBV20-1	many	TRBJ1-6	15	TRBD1	TGCAGTGCTAGAGAAATCGACAGGGAGAATTCACCCCTCCACTTT	CSAREIDRENSPLHF
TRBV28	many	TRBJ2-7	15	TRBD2	TGTGCCAGCAGCCCTCCTAGCGGATTTCTCTACGAGCAGTACTTC	CASSPPSGFLYEQYF
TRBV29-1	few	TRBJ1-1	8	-	TGCAGCGGACCGGACGCTTTCTTT	CSGPDAFF
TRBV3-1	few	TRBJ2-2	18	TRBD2	TGTGCCAGCAGCCAAGGACTAGCGGGAGGAGGGAACACCGGGGAGCTGTTTTTT	CASSQGLAGGGNTGELFF
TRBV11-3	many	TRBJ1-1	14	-	TGTGCCAGCAGCTTAGGAGTCGCGAACACTGAAGCTTTCTTT	CASSLGVANTEAFF
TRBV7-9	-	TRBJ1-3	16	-	TGTGCCAGCAGCGGTCCCGGGGAACCTCCCGGAAACACCATATATTTT	CASSGPGEPPGNTIYF
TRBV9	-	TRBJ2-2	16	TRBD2	TGTGCCAGTAGACGGGGACTAGCGGGAAACACCGGGGAGCTGTTTTTT	CASRRGLAGNTGELFF
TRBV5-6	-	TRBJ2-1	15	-	TGTGCCAGCAGCTTGGATGGGGCCTCCTACAATGAGCAGTTCTTC	CASSLDGASYNEQFF
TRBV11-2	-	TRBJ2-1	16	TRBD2	TGTGCCAGCAGCTTGGATGGTAGCGGGAGGGCCTATGAGCAGTTCTTC	CASSLDGSGRAYEQFF
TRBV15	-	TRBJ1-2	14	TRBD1	TGTGCCACCAGCAGGAGGACAGGAGGTACTGGCTACACCTTC	CATSRRTGGTGYTF
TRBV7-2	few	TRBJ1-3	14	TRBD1	TGTGCCAGCAGCTTTGGACAGGGGGCGAACACCATATATTTT	CASSFGQGANTIYF
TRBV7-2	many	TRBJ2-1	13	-	TGTGCCAGCAGCTTAGTAGGGAGCGATGAGCAGTTCTTC	CASSLVGSDEQFF
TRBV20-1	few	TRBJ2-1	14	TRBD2	TGCAGTGCCAGACTAGCGGGAGTCGGCTATGAGCAGTTCTTC	CSARLAGVGYEQFF
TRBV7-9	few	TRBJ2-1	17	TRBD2	TGTGCCAGCAGCCCCCTAGCTCTAGCGGGAGGTTACAATGAGCAGTTCTTC	CASSPLALAGGYNEQFF
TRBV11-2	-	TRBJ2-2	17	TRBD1	TGTGCCAGCAGCTCTCGGGACAGGATCGCGAACACCGGGGAGCTGTTTTTT	CASSSRDRIANTGELFF
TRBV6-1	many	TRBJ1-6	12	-	TGTGCCACCCAGGGAGGGGGTTCACCCCTCCACTTT	CATQGGGSPLHF
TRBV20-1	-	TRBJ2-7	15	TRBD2	TGCAGTGCTATTCTAGCGGGAGGCAGCGCCTACGAGCAGTACTTC	CSAILAGGSAYEQYF
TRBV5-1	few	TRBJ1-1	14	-	TGCGCCAGCAGCTGGGGACGGAGGAACACTGAAGCTTTCTTT	CASSWGRRNTEAFF
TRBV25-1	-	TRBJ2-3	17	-	TGTGCCAGCAGTGAATTCCGGGGTGAGGGAACGACAGATACGCAGTATTTT	CASSEFRGEGTTDTQYF
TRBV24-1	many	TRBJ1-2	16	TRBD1	TGTGCCACCAGTGGATTTACAGGGGTAAGGGACTATGGCTACACCTTC	CATSGFTGVRDYGYTF